This passage covers 27 T cell receptor beta chains from one sample sequenced in a study of blood T cells in healthy people across ages. The use of a sample-barcoded 5' primer and a J-beta primer mix characterized a second PCR of about 7 to 12 cycles. TCRdb called the 5' RACE reads again in MiXCR, with one record for every CDR3 protein. The sample lists about 800,000 distinct CDR3 sequences, 46% occurring once. The source material was blood. Source of these receptors: a man older than 75 in good health.

This chain links TRBV20-1 with TRBJ1-6, with 8 bases matching TRBD1. In germline, CDR1 is DFQATT, CDR2 SNEGSKA (reference sequence). The V segment lost 6 bases and the J segment 0 bases; nucleotides outside the gene matches: 13. This CDR3 is built from 18 residues. The CDR3 loop reads CSALRITGGSSYNSPLHF. Written as DNA, the CDR3 is TGCAGTGCCCTAAGAATTACAGGGGGGAGCTCCTATAATTCACCCCTCCACTTT.

The chain joins TRBV9 to TRBJ2-3; 8 bases are shared with TRBD2. CDR3 length equals 16 residues. Germline CDR1 SGDLS, CDR2 YYNGEE. The V gene end was trimmed by 1 base and the J gene end by 4 bases; junction bases not matched to a gene: 8. The CDR3 protein is CASSVQPGLGADTQYF. The CDR3 coding sequence is TGTGCCAGCAGCGTACAACCGGGACTAGGCGCAGATACGCAGTATTTT.

V and J are TRBV7-9 and TRBJ2-7, with 8 bases lining up with TRBD2. The CDR3 length is 16 residues. The junction had 17 bases not matched to a gene; V was cut back by 7 bases and J by 6 bases. CDR1 SEHNR and CDR2 FQNEAQ come from the germline V gene (reference sequence). The CDR3 bases are TGTGCCAGCACCGAAGCGGGAGTAGTGCCAGAGAGCGAGCAGTACTTC. Its translation is CASTEAGVVPESEQYF.

This clonotype was counted ten times or more. V usage is TRBV28 and J usage is TRBJ2-5, with D hard to call. Trimming took off 7 bases at V and 0 bases at J, with 3 bases between the two ends. CDR1 is MDHEN and CDR2 is SYDVKM in the germline V gene. The CDR3 loop spans 11 amino acids. In nucleotides, the CDR3 is TGTGCCAGCAAGTACCAAGAGACCCAGTACTTC. Translated: CASKYQETQYF.

Details on this clonotype: Given a much more abundant clone one base away, this may be a read error. V gene TRBV29-1 combines with J gene TRBJ2-7, with 10 bases that match TRBD2. The CDR3 has 17 amino acids. The V and J ends lost 7 bases and 7 bases, in that order; junction bases with no gene match: 22. In germline, CDR1 is SQVTM, CDR2 ANQGSEA. The CDR3 coding sequence is TGCAGCGCCCAGGGTTGGGCACTAGCGGGACTATACAATGAGCAGTACTTC. Protein: CSAQGWALAGLYNEQYF.

This clonotype was seen only once. This chain links TRBV9 with TRBJ2-7, with D perhaps TRBD2 (5 bases). Germline V CDR1 and CDR2: SGDLS, YYNGEE. Trimming removed 0 bases from V and 7 bases from J, with 20 bases in between. This CDR3 comprises 16 residues. CDR3 nucleotide sequence: TGTGCCAGCAGCGTAGGGGGAGAGTTCCGTAAAGGGGAGCAGTACTTC. Protein: CASSVGGEFRKGEQYF.

This rearrangement joins TRBV2 to TRBJ2-1; 9 nucleotides match TRBD2. Germline trimming cut 9 bases from V and 6 bases from J; bases unmatched to any gene: 9. Germline CDR1 is SNHLY and CDR2 is FYNNEI. This CDR3 comprises 14 residues. The CDR3 DNA is TGTGCCAGGGCGGCGGCTAGCGGGACCAATGAGCAGTTCTTC. It is translated as CARAAASGTNEQFF.

The J gene is TRBJ2-3, the V gene TRBV7-2, with D maybe TRBD1 (6 bases). This CDR3 contains 14 residues. V gave up 1 base and J gave up 5 bases, with 10 bases separating them. Germline values: CDR1 SGHTA, CDR2 FQGNSA. The CDR3 loop is CASSLDRARDTQYF. In DNA, the CDR3 is TGTGCCAGCAGCTTAGACAGGGCAAGAGATACGCAGTATTTT.

The chain combines TRBV20-1 with TRBJ2-5; D remains ambiguous. Germline-derived CDR1 and CDR2 are DFQATT and SNEGSKA (reference sequence). The CDR3 runs to 12 residues. Trimming left V 5 bases short and J 2 bases short, with 9 bases between. CDR3 sequence (DNA): TGCAGTGCTCCCCGATTACAAGAGACCCAGTACTTC. Translation gives CSAPRLQETQYF.

About this clonotype: A much larger clone lies one base from this, so it may be a read error. The chain joins TRBV7-8 to TRBJ2-5, with 7 bases fitting TRBD2. After removal of 3 bases from V and 11 bases from J, the junction contained 15 bases not matched to a gene. The CDR3 runs 15 residues. The germline V gene has CDR1 SGHVS and CDR2 FQNEAQ. In DNA, the CDR3 is TGTGCCAGCAGCTTCCTAGCGGTTTCCTACAATGAGCAGTACTTC. It encodes CASSFLAVSYNEQYF.

The chain has TRBV4-2 and TRBJ2-5; 7 bases are a match to TRBD2. The CDR3 has 15 residues. CDR1 and CDR2 from the germline V gene are LGHNA and YNFKEQ. V was pared by 0 bases and J by 11 bases, with 12 bases of the junction left unmatched. The CDR3 here is CASSQEGKRDGEQYF. CDR3 DNA sequence: TGTGCCAGCAGCCAAGAAGGCAAGCGGGACGGGGAGCAGTACTTC.

The chain couples TRBV4-1 to TRBJ1-2; D not resolved. Trimming cost V 1 base and J 2 bases, with 8 bases left between them. The germline V gene has CDR1 MGHRA and CDR2 YSYEKL. This CDR3 is built from 14 residues. CDR3 nucleotide sequence: TGCGCCAGCAGCCAAGGGGGAGAGAACTATGGCTACACCTTC. It encodes CASSQGGENYGYTF.

J is TRBJ2-2 and V is TRBV4-2; no definite D call. Germline V CDR1 and CDR2: LGHNA, YNFKEQ. The V and J ends lost 0 bases and 0 bases respectively, with 11 bases between them. The CDR3 spans 17 residues. For the CDR3, the DNA is TGTGCCAGCAGCCAAGATGCGCAGTCCGCGAACACCGGGGAGCTGTTTTTT. It is translated as CASSQDAQSANTGELFF.

This clonotype was detected a few times. The chain links TRBV7-2 to TRBJ2-5, with D uncertain. Trimming removed 0 bases at V and 5 bases at J, with 10 bases between. The CDR3 loop spans 14 amino acids. CDR1 SGHTA and CDR2 FQGNSA come from the germline V gene. CDR3 bases: TGTGCCAGCAGCTTAGCGCAGGCGGCGGAGACCCAGTACTTC. This sequence encodes CASSLAQAAETQYF.

On this clonotype: Being one base from a much bigger clone, this may be a read error. V is TRBV7-3 and J is TRBJ2-1, with D possibly matching TRBD2 (5 bases). The germline CDR1 and CDR2 sequences are SGHTA and FQGTGA. The CDR3 consists of 15 residues. Trimming cost V 8 bases and J 3 bases, with 17 bases left between them. Here the CDR3 reads CASSERNSVYNEQFF. The CDR3 nucleotides read TGTGCCAGCTCCGAGCGGAATAGCGTCTACAATGAGCAGTTCTTC.

As to this clonotype: Sequence at one end of the junction differs from germline and may be a read error. The V and J genes are TRBV7-9 and TRBJ1-2; D is unresolved. CDR3 size: 14 residues. Germline values: CDR1 SEHNR, CDR2 FQNEAQ (reference sequence). Here the CDR3 DNA reads TGTGCCAGCAGCATAGCGGCTTTAACAGACGGCTACACCTTC. It specifies CASSIAALTDGYTF.

This clonotype has a handful of counts. The chain recombines TRBV10-3 with TRBJ2-7; TRBD2 aligns across 9 bases. The germline gives CDR1 ENHRY, CDR2 SYGVKD. This CDR3 has 15 amino acids. V trimming: 4 bases; J trimming: 0 bases; junction bases outside the gene matches: 4. CDR3 region: CAISGGRVLSYEQYF. The CDR3 bases are TGTGCCATCAGTGGCGGGAGGGTCCTCTCCTACGAGCAGTACTTC.

This chain links TRBV21-1 with TRBJ2-1; whether TRBD1, the table's D call, matches the DNA was not checked. TRBV21-1 is termed a pseudogene. There are 17 residues in the CDR3. CDR3 region: CASSKGGPGGPYNEQFF. The CDR3 nucleotides read TGTGCCAGCAGCAAGGGGGGGCCAGGGGGACCCTACAATGAGCAGTTCTTC.

This chain joins TRBV7-2 and TRBJ1-1; tentatively, D is TRBD1 (5 bases). Trimming took off 7 bases at V and 4 bases at J, with 13 bases between the two ends. The CDR3 spans 13 residues. Germline V gene sequence: CDR1 SGHTA, CDR2 FQGNSA. Here the CDR3 DNA reads TGTGCCAGCAAAGAGTTGGGGGTCACTGAAGCTTTCTTT. This sequence encodes CASKELGVTEAFF. The entire variable domain, with the rest obtained from reference TRBV7-2 and TRBJ1-1, is as follows: GAGVSQSPSNKVTEKGKDVELRCDPISGHTALYWYRQSLGQGLEFLIYFQGNSAPDKSGLPSDRFSAERTGGSVSTLTIQRTQQEDSAVYLCASKELGVTEAFFGQGTRLTVV.

This clonotype was seen repeatedly, ten times or more. CDR3: CATSYGGAENEQFF. The DNA of the CDR3 is TGTGCCACCAGCTACGGGGGGGCAGAGAATGAGCAGTTCTTC. The chain is built from TRBV24-1 and TRBJ2-1; 8 positions agree with TRBD2. CDR1 and CDR2 from the germline V gene are KGHDR and SFDVKD. The CDR3 loop spans 14 amino acids. The V gene end was trimmed by 7 bases and the J gene end by 7 bases; junction bases not matched to a gene: 8.

In this sample, this clonotype turned up a few times. This chain connects TRBV28 to TRBJ2-7; 7 nucleotides agree with TRBD2. CDR1 is MDHEN, CDR2 SYDVKM, per germline. V gave up 10 bases and J gave up 5 bases; unmatched junction bases: 14. This CDR3 region has 14 residues. Here the CDR3 DNA reads TGTGCCACCACCCTGGAGGCTGGGGGGGACGAGCAGTACTTC. Encoded protein: CATTLEAGGDEQYF.

The V and J genes are TRBV11-2 and TRBJ2-5, with TRBD2 matching over 16 bases. Trimming cost V 5 bases and J 4 bases; bases outside gene matches: 13. This CDR3 comprises 19 residues. Germline V lookup: CDR1 SGHAT, CDR2 FQNNGV. CDR3 in amino acids: CASSPGTSGRAEGLETQYF. CDR3 nucleotides: TGTGCCAGCAGCCCAGGGACTAGCGGGAGGGCCGAGGGGTTAGAGACCCAGTACTTC. Filled out from reference TRBV11-2 and TRBJ2-5, the complete variable domain reads EAGVAQSPRYKIIEKRQSVAFWCNPISGHATLYWYQQILGQGPKLLIQFQNNGVVDDSQLPKDRFSAERLKGVDSTLKIQPAKLEDSAVYLCASSPGTSGRAEGLETQYFGPGTRLLVL.

The V and J genes are TRBV21-1 and TRBJ1-2; the listed D gene, TRBD1, was not tested against the DNA. TRBV21-1 is labeled a pseudogene. This CDR3 region has 15 residues. The CDR3 sequence: CASTVLETGGDGYTF. The DNA of the CDR3 is TGTGCCAGCACCGTCCTGGAGACAGGAGGCGACGGCTACACCTTC.

The chain links TRBV27 to TRBJ1-2; 8 nucleotides agree with TRBD1. The junction had 28 bases not matched to a gene; V was cut back by 8 bases and J by 8 bases. Germline V lookup: CDR1 MNHEY, CDR2 SMNVEV (reference sequence). This CDR3 contains 19 residues. CDR3 nucleotide sequence: TGTGCCAGCGCAAAAAACACAGACCGTGGCACAGGGGGTTTAGTAGGCTACACCTTC. Protein: CASAKNTDRGTGGLVGYTF.

This clonotype was seen only a few times. The chain recombines TRBV6-6 with TRBJ1-2; 8 positions agree with TRBD1. V shed 5 bases, J shed 3 bases, and the junction held 8 bases outside the gene matches. The CDR3 runs to 15 residues. Germline CDR1 MNHNY, CDR2 SVGAGI (reference sequence). CDR3 nucleotide sequence: TGTGCCAGCAGTACAGGACAGGGAAATTACTATGGCTACACCTTC. The encoded protein is CASSTGQGNYYGYTF.

The gene calls are TRBV7-2 and TRBJ2-7; D is perhaps TRBD2 (5 bases). V lost 1 base and J lost 3, with 19 bases in between. Germline CDR1 reads SGHTA; CDR2 reads FQGNSA. This CDR3 spans 17 amino acids. CDR3: CASSLGTGGSLGYEQYF. For the CDR3, the DNA is TGTGCCAGCAGCTTAGGAACGGGTGGGAGTCTCGGCTACGAGCAGTACTTC.

The chain recombines TRBV4-1 with TRBJ2-1; 8 bases map to TRBD2. Germline V gene data show CDR1 as MGHRA and CDR2 as YSYEKL. V dropped 1 base and J dropped 4; count of bases not matched to a gene: 3. This CDR3 spans 15 amino acids. The CDR3 nucleotides read TGCGCCAGCAGCCAAGCGGGAGGGAATTACAATGAGCAGTTCTTC. Its protein product is CASSQAGGNYNEQFF.